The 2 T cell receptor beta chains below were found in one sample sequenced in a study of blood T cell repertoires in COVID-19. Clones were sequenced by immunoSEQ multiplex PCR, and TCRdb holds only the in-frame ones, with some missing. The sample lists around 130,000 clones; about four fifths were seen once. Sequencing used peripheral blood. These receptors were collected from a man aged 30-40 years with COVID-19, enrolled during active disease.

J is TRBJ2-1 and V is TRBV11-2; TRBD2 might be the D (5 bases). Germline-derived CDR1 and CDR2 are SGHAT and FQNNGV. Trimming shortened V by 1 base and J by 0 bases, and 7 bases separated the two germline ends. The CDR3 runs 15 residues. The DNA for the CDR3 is TGTGCCAGCAGCTTAGCGGGAAGCTCCTACAATGAGCAGTTCTTC. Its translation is CASSLAGSSYNEQFF.

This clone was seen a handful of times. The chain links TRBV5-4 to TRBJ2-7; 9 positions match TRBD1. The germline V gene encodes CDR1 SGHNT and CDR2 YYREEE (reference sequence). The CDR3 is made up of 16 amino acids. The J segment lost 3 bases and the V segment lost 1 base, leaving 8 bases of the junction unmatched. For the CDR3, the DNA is TGTGCCAGCAGCTTGTTTTCGGGACAGGGACACTACGAGCAGTACTTC. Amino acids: CASSLFSGQGHYEQYF.